This T cell receptor (beta chain) stems from a study of T cell responses to AZD1222 COVID-19 vaccine. The CDR3 is made up of 12 amino acids. Germline lookup yields CDR1 KGHSH and CDR2 LQKENI. V was trimmed by 0 bases and J by 2 bases, leaving 1 base between them. As for this clone: Its target is not known. The sample carries other DNA sequences with the same CDR3.

Whole-study findings and limits: As reported, nearly half of all spike-specific TCRs target variant regions that are unmutated. Donors were largely white British and mainly female; clonal diversity was possibly underestimated.

Generated by immunoSEQ multiplex PCR, the TCRdb table keeps only in-frame clones and is missing some. The sample carries approximately 140,000 clones, 93% recorded once. This specimen consisted of peripheral blood, obtained on day 0 of AZD1222 vaccination. J is TRBJ2-5 and V is TRBV18; no reliable D call. This receptor was identified in an adult in good health. The CDR3 nucleotides read TGTGCCAGCTCACCACCGCAAGAGACCCAGTACTTC. Amino acids: CASSPPQETQYF.